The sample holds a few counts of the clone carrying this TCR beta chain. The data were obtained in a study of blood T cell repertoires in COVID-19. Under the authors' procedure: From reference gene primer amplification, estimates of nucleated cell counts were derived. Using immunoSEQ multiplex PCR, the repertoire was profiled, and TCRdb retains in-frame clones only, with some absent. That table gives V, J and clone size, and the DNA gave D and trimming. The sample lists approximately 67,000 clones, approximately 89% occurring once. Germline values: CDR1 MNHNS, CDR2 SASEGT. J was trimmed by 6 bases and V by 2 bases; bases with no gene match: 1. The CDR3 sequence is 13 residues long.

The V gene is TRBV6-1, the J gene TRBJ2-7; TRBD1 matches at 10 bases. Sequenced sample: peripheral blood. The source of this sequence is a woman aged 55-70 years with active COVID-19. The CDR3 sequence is CASSERQGAEQYF. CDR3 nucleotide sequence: TGTGCCAGCAGTGAACGACAGGGGGCCGAGCAGTACTTC.